The rows below give T cell receptor beta chains drawn from one sample of a study of blood T cells in healthy people across ages. TCRdb used MiXCR to reprocess the 5' RACE reads, holding one entry per CDR3 protein. The table lists roughly 900,000 distinct CDR3 sequences, about 48% of them singletons. The sequenced sample consisted of blood. The receptors originated from a man aged 25-45 years in good health. The CDR3 runs from the conserved cysteine through the conserved F or W. Each record gives: CDR3 DNA, CDR3 protein, J gene, V gene, D gene, clone size. D genes are given only for firm matches. The size of a clone is reported for some rows only, either as once, few or many, or as a class for expanded clones.

CDR3 DNA: TGTGCCAGCAGCCCTGGACAGGGGGCGCGAGACTATGGCTACACCTTC
CDR3 protein: CASSPGQGARDYGYTF
J gene: TRBJ1-2
V gene: TRBV9
D gene: TRBD1
clone size: few

CDR3 DNA: TGTGCCAGCGGGAGTAGCAATCAGCCCCAGCATTTT
CDR3 protein: CASGSSNQPQHF
J gene: TRBJ1-5
V gene: TRBV3-1
D gene: -
clone size: few

CDR3 DNA: TGCAGTGCTCCTTCGGACAGGGCCTACGAGCAGTACTTC
CDR3 protein: CSAPSDRAYEQYF
J gene: TRBJ2-7
V gene: TRBV20-1
D gene: TRBD1
clone size: few

CDR3 DNA: TGTGCCAGCAGCCAAGGCCCCGGGCAGACGACCTACGAGCAGTACTTC
CDR3 protein: CASSQGPGQTTYEQYF
J gene: TRBJ2-7
V gene: TRBV4-2
D gene: -
clone size: many

CDR3 DNA: TGTGCCAGCAGGAAAGAGACAGCAACTAATGAAAAACTGTTTTTT
CDR3 protein: CASRKETATNEKLFF
J gene: TRBJ1-4
V gene: TRBV6-6
D gene: -
clone size: -

CDR3 DNA: TGCGCCAGCAGCCAACCGAGGGCAGGGGTGGGCGGCTACACCTTC
CDR3 protein: CASSQPRAGVGGYTF
J gene: TRBJ1-2
V gene: TRBV4-1
D gene: -
clone size: -

CDR3 DNA: TGCGCCAGCAGCCCTGAATTGACAGGTATCAATGAGCAGTTCTTC
CDR3 protein: CASSPELTGINEQFF
J gene: TRBJ2-1
V gene: TRBV5-1
D gene: -
clone size: -

CDR3 DNA: TGTGCCAGCAGCCCACAGGGGTGGGGCACAGATACGCAGTATTTT
CDR3 protein: CASSPQGWGTDTQYF
J gene: TRBJ2-3
V gene: TRBV7-2
D gene: TRBD1
clone size: many

CDR3 DNA: TGTGCCAGCGCACACGACGACAGGTCGGCTTTCTTT
CDR3 protein: CASAHDDRSAFF
J gene: TRBJ1-1
V gene: TRBV18
D gene: -
clone size: -

CDR3 DNA: TGCGCCAGCAATACGGGACAGGCGGCAAATTCACCCCTCCACTTT
CDR3 protein: CASNTGQAANSPLHF
J gene: TRBJ1-6
V gene: TRBV4-1
D gene: TRBD1
clone size: -

CDR3 DNA: TGTGCCAGCAGCCCTCAGGGCCACGAGCAGTACTTC
CDR3 protein: CASSPQGHEQYF
J gene: TRBJ2-7
V gene: TRBV7-9
D gene: -
clone size: few

CDR3 DNA: TGTGCTAGTGGTTCCAGTGGACAGCAAGCTTTCTTT
CDR3 protein: CASGSSGQQAFF
J gene: TRBJ1-1
V gene: TRBV12-5
D gene: -
clone size: few

CDR3 DNA: TGTGCCATCAGTGAGTCCTCAGGGGTGGAGACCCAGTACTTC
CDR3 protein: CAISESSGVETQYF
J gene: TRBJ2-5
V gene: TRBV10-3
D gene: -
clone size: -

CDR3 DNA: TGTGCCAGCAGCCAAGATCAGGGAGTACAGGGCTGCACCTTC
CDR3 protein: CASSQDQGVQGCTF
J gene: TRBJ1-2
V gene: TRBV4-2
D gene: -
clone size: -

CDR3 DNA: TGCAGTGCCAGCCGCCGACAGGGCGACTATGGCTACACCTTC
CDR3 protein: CSASRRQGDYGYTF
J gene: TRBJ1-2
V gene: TRBV20-1
D gene: TRBD1
clone size: -

CDR3 DNA: TGCGCCAGCAGCCAAGATCGGGGGGATGCCTACGAGCAGTACTTC
CDR3 protein: CASSQDRGDAYEQYF
J gene: TRBJ2-7
V gene: TRBV4-1
D gene: TRBD2
clone size: -